The 8 T cell receptor beta chains in this list originate from one sample, sequenced in a study of early stage breast cancer tumors. Assay: immunoSEQ multiplex PCR; the TCRdb copy retains only in-frame clones and omits some. This sample has nearly 25,000 clones, with less than 75% found just once. What was sequenced was breast tumor tissue. The receptor set was obtained from a person aged 55 to 69 with breast cancer.

The chain combines TRBV18 with TRBJ1-5; D uncertain. Trimming stripped 3 bases from V and 3 bases from J, with 9 bases between. Germline-derived CDR1 and CDR2 are KGHSH and LQKENI. The CDR3 consists of 14 residues. In nucleotides, the CDR3 is TGTGCCAGCTCACCTGAGTACTTCAATCAGCCCCAGCATTTT. Its protein is CASSPEYFNQPQHF. The whole variable domain, remainder taken from reference TRBV18 and TRBJ1-5, is NAGVMQNPRHLVRRRGQEARLRCSPMKGHSHVYWYRQLPEEGLKFMVYLQKENIIDESGMPKERFSAEFPKEGPSILRIQQVVRGDSAAYFCASSPEYFNQPQHFGDGTRLSIL.

This chain links TRBV9 with TRBJ1-2; TRBD1 matches 8 bases. V was clipped by 3 bases and J by 5 bases; unmatched bases: 6. CDR1 SGDLS and CDR2 YYNGEE come from the germline V gene. The CDR3 contains 14 residues. CDR3 DNA sequence: TGTGCCAGCAGCGCGTTGGACAGGGATTATGGCTACACCTTC. Its protein is CASSALDRDYGYTF.

The chain is built from TRBV5-4 and TRBJ2-6, with 7 bases that match TRBD1. The CDR3 loop spans 16 amino acids. Germline V lookup: CDR1 SGHNT, CDR2 YYREEE (reference sequence). Trimming removed 2 bases from V and 2 bases from J; junction bases left unmatched: 4. CDR3 residues: CASSLGGPPGANVLTF. DNA for the CDR3: TGTGCCAGCAGCTTAGGGGGCCCACCTGGGGCCAACGTCCTGACTTTC.

V and J are TRBV28 and TRBJ2-3; 7 nucleotides agree with TRBD2. Germline CDR1 and CDR2: MDHEN and SYDVKM. The CDR3 has 11 amino acids. Unmatched junction bases numbered 7, after V lost 8 bases and J lost 11 bases. The CDR3 coding sequence is TGTGCCAGCCCCCCAGGGACTATGCAGTATTTT. It specifies CASPPGTMQYF.

The chain uses TRBV5-6 and TRBJ1-5; D might be TRBD1 (5 bases). Trimming stripped 5 bases from V and 4 bases from J, with 10 bases between. Germline values: CDR1 SGHDT, CDR2 YYEEEE. The CDR3 totals 13 residues. The CDR3 DNA reads as TGTGCCAGCAGTTCAGACAGAAATCAGCCCCAGCATTTT. It translates to CASSSDRNQPQHF.

The CDR3 coding sequence is TGTGCCAGCAGCTTCGGAGGGATATACGAGCAGTACTTC. Encoded protein: CASSFGGIYEQYF. The chain combines TRBV5-4 with TRBJ2-7; D is perhaps TRBD2 (6 bases). This CDR3 is built from 13 residues. V was clipped by 2 bases and J by 4 bases, with 10 bases between them. CDR1 SGHNT and CDR2 YYREEE come from the germline V gene (reference sequence).

This clone was seen more than once but under ten times. The V call is TRBV9, the J call TRBJ1-2; D perhaps matches TRBD1 (6 bases). The germline V gene has CDR1 SGDLS and CDR2 YYNGEE. V was shortened by 3 bases and J by 8 bases, with 14 bases between the two germline ends. This CDR3 is 13 amino acids long. CDR3 sequence reads: CASSDPGDGGYTF. The CDR3 DNA reads TGTGCCAGCAGCGATCCAGGGGATGGAGGCTACACCTTC.

This chain joins TRBV7-2 and TRBJ1-1; possibly TRBD1 for D (6 bases). CDR1 and CDR2 from the germline V gene are SGHTA and FQGNSA. V lost 0 bases and J lost 3, with 17 bases in between. The CDR3 length is 17 residues. Here the CDR3 DNA reads TGTGCCAGCAGCTTAGCGTTCGGGGGGCGCAGGGACACTGAAGCTTTCTTT. Translation gives CASSLAFGGRRDTEAFF. The full variable domain, with the rest looked up from reference TRBV7-2 and TRBJ1-1, is GAGVSQSPSNKVTEKGKDVELRCDPISGHTALYWYRQSLGQGLEFLIYFQGNSAPDKSGLPSDRFSAERTGGSVSTLTIQRTQQEDSAVYLCASSLAFGGRRDTEAFFGQGTRLTVV.